The following is a T cell receptor beta chain sequence with its context. No antigen is known for it. This sample is part of a study of OX40 agonist ivuxolimab in advanced cancers. Overall study: As their treatment, patients were administered ivuxolimab, an agonistic anti-OX40 (CD134) antibody. General study results and limits: CD8+ T cells showed, on average, more clonal expansion than CD4+ cells.

Germline V lookup: CDR1 SGHVS, CDR2 FQNEAQ. V was shortened by 5 bases and J by 1 base, with 12 bases between the two germline ends. This CDR3 spans 14 amino acids. Profiling relied on immunoSEQ multiplex PCR, and the TCRdb table lists in-frame clones only, not all of them. The table has roughly 38,000 clones, 80% to 90% seen once; the top ten hold roughly 0.58%. Peripheral blood came from all dose cohorts at three timepoints. The rearrangement joins TRBV7-8 to TRBJ2-7; D remains ambiguous. The input for sequencing was CD4+ or CD8+ T cells sorted from blood, taken in a trial of the OX40 agonist ivuxolimab. This TCR derives from an adult with an advanced solid tumor such as melanoma, head and neck, liver or kidney cancer. The CDR3, as DNA: TGTGCCAGCAGCAACTCTGGGGTATCCTACGAGCAGTACTTC. Its protein is CASSNSGVSYEQYF.